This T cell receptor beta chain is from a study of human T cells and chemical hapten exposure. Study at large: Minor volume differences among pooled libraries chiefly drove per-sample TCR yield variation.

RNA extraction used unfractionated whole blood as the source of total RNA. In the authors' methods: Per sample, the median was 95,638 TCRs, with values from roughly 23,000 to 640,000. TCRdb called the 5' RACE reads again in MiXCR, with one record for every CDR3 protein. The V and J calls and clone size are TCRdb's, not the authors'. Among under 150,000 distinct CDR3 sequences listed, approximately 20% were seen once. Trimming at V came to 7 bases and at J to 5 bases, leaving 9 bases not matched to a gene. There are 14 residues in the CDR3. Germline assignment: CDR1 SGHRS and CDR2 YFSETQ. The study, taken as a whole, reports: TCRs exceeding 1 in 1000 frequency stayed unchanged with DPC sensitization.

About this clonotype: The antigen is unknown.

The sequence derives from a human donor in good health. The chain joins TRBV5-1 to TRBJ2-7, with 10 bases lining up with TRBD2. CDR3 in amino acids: CASSPGLAEDEQYF. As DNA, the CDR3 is TGCGCCAGCTCGCCCGGACTAGCGGAAGACGAGCAGTACTTC.